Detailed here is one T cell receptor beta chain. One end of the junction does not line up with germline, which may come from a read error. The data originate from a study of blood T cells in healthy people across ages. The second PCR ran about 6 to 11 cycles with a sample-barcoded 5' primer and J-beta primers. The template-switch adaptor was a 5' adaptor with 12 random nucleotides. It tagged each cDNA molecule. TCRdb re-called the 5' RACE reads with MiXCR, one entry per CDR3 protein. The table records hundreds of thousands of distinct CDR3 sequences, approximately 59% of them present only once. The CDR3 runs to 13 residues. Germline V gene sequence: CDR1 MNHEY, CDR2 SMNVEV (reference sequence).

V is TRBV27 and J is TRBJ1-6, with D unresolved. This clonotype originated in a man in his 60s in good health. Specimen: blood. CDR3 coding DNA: TGTGCCAGCAGAGCGCTATATAATTCACCCCTCCGCTTT. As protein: CASRALYNSPLRF.